This T cell receptor (beta chain) was recorded in a study of blood T cell repertoires in COVID-19. Whole-study context: From T cells, B-cell-depleted T cells, or PBMCs came the material, which was cDNA or gDNA.

TCRdb's copy holds only in-frame clones and misses some; the assay was immunoSEQ multiplex PCR. There are 350,000 or so clones in the sample; roughly 90% occur only once, and under 1.2% lies in the top ten. Cohort placement rested on clinical history that participants reported themselves. Within 2 weeks before study entry, exposed participants met a COVID-19 case. The CDR3 covers 15 residues. Germline trimming cut 0 bases from V and 4 bases from J; bases unmatched to any gene: 5. Germline-derived CDR1 and CDR2 are LGHNA and YNFKEQ. The chain links TRBV4-2 to TRBJ2-7; 8 positions match TRBD1. The specimen was PBMCs or T cells enriched from blood (not recorded which). The receptor was derived from a young woman who had been exposed to COVID-19. The CDR3, as DNA: TGTGCCAGCAGCCAAGATAAGGACAGGGAGTACGAGCAGTACTTC. Translating it yields CASSQDKDREYEQYF.